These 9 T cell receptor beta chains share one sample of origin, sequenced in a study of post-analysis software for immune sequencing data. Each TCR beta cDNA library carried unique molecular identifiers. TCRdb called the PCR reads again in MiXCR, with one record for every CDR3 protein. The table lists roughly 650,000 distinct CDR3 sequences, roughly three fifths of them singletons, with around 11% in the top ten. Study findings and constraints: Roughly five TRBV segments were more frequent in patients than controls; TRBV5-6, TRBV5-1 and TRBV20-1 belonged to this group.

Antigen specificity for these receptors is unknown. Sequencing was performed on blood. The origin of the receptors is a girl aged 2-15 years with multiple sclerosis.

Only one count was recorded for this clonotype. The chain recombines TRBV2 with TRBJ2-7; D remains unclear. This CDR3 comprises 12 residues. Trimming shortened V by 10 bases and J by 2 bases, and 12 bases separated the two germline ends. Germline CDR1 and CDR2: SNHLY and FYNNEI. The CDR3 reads CANQVRTYEQYF. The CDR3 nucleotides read TGTGCCAACCAGGTTCGAACCTACGAGCAGTACTTC.

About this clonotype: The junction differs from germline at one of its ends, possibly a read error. Here the CDR3 reads CASTDSSYNSPLHF. The CDR3 nucleotides are TGTGCCAGTACGGACAGCTCCTACAATTCACCCCTCCACTTT. The J gene is TRBJ1-6, the V gene TRBV19; possibly TRBD1 for D (6 bases). CDR1 and CDR2 from the germline V gene are LNHDA and SQIVND (reference sequence). This CDR3 contains 14 residues.

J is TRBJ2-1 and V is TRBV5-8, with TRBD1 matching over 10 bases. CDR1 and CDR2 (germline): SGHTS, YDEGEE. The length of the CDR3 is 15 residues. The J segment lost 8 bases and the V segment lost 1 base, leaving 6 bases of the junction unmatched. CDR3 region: CASSLMRDRGHEQFF. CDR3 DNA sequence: TGTGCCAGCAGCTTGATGCGGGACAGGGGCCATGAGCAGTTCTTC.

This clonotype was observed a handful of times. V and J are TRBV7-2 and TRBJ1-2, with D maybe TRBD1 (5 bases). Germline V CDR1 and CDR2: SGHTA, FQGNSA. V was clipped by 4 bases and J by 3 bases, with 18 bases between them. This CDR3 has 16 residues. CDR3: CASSSAGTGLYYGYTF. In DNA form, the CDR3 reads TGTGCCAGCAGCTCCGCGGGGACGGGTCTTTACTATGGCTACACCTTC. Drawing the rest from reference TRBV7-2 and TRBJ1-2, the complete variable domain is GAGVSQSPSNKVTEKGKDVELRCDPISGHTALYWYRQSLGQGLEFLIYFQGNSAPDKSGLPSDRFSAERTGGSVSTLTIQRTQQEDSAVYLCASSSAGTGLYYGYTFGSGTRLTVV.

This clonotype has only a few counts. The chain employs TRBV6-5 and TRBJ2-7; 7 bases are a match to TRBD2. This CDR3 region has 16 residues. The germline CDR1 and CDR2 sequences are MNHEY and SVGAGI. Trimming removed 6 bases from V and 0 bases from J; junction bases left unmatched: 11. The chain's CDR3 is CASSSSGGKSSYEQYF. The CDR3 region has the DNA TGTGCCAGCAGCTCTAGCGGCGGGAAGAGCTCCTACGAGCAGTACTTC.

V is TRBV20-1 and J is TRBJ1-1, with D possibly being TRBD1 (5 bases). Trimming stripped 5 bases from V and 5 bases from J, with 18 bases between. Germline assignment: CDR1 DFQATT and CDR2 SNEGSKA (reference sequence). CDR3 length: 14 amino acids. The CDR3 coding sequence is TGCAGTGCTGAACCCACGAGAGGGGTAACTGAAGCTTTCTTT. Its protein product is CSAEPTRGVTEAFF.

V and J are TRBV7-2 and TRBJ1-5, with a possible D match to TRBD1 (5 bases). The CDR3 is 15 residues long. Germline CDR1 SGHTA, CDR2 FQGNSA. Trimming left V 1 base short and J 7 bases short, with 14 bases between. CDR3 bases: TGTGCCAGCAGCTTAGTGGAGGGGTTGGGCCAGCCCCAGCATTTT. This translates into CASSLVEGLGQPQHF. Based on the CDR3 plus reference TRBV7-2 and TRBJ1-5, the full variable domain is GAGVSQSPSNKVTEKGKDVELRCDPISGHTALYWYRQSLGQGLEFLIYFQGNSAPDKSGLPSDRFSAERTGGSVSTLTIQRTQQEDSAVYLCASSLVEGLGQPQHFGDGTRLSIL.

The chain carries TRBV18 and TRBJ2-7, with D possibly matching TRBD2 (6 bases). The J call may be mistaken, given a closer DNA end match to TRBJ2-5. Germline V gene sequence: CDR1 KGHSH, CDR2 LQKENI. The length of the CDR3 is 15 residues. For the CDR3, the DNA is TGTGCCAGCTCACCAGAACGCGGGATGTGGGAGACCCAGTACTTC. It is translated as CASSPERGMWETQYF.

CDR3 residues: CASSQLQTGATDTQYF. The CDR3 DNA is TGTGCCAGCAGCCAACTACAGACAGGGGCCACAGATACGCAGTATTTT. The chain is built from TRBV7-2 and TRBJ2-3, with 8 bases lining up with TRBD1. Germline CDR1 is SGHTA and CDR2 is FQGNSA. CDR3 length: 16 amino acids. V shed 5 bases and J 2 bases; nucleotides not matched to a gene: 9. Drawing the rest from reference TRBV7-2 and TRBJ2-3, the complete variable domain is GAGVSQSPSNKVTEKGKDVELRCDPISGHTALYWYRQSLGQGLEFLIYFQGNSAPDKSGLPSDRFSAERTGGSVSTLTIQRTQQEDSAVYLCASSQLQTGATDTQYFGPGTRLTVL.